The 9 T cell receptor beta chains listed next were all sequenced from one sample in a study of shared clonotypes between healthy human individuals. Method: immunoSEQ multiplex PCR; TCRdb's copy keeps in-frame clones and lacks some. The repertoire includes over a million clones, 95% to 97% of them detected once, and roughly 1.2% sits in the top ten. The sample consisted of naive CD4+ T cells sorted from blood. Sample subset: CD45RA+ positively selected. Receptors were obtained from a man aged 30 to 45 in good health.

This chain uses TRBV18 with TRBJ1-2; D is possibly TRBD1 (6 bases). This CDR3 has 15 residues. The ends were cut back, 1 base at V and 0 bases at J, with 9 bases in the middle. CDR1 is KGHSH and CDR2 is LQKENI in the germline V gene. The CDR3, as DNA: TGTGCCAGCTCACCACAGACAGGAGCTAACTATGGCTACACCTTC. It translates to CASSPQTGANYGYTF.

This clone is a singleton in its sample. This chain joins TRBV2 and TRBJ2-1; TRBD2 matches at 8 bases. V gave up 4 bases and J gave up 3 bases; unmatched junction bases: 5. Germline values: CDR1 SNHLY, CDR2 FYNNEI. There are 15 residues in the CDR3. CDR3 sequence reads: CASSAGTRVYNEQFF. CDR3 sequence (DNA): TGTGCCAGCAGTGCCGGGACTAGAGTCTACAATGAGCAGTTCTTC.

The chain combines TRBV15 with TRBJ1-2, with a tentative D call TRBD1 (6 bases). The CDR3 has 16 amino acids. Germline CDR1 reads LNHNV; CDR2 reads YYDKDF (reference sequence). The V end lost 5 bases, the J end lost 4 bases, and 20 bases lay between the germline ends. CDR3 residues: CATSSRLEGVGYGYTF. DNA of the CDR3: TGTGCCACCAGCTCTCGGCTCGAGGGGGTTGGCTATGGCTACACCTTC.

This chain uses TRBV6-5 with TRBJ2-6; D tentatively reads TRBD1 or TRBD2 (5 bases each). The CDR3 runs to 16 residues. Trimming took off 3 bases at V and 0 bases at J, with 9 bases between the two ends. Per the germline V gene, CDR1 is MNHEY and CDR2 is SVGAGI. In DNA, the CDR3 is TGTGCCAGCAGTTATAGGGGAGTCTCTGGGGCCAACGTCCTGACTTTC. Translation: CASSYRGVSGANVLTF.

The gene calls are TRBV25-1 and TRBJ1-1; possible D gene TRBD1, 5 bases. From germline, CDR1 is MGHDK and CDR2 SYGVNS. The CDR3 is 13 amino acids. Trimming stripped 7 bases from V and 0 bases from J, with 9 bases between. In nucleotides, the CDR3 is TGTGCCAGCATTGACAGAGTGAACACTGAAGCTTTCTTT. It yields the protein CASIDRVNTEAFF.

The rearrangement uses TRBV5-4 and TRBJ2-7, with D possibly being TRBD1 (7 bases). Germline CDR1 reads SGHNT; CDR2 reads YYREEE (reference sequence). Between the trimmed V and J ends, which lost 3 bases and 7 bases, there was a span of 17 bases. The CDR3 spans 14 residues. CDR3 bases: TGTGCCAGCAGCTCGGGCAGGGGGAGGTATGAGCAGTACTTC. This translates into CASSSGRGRYEQYF.

CDR3: CASSLGTSGTEAFF. For the CDR3, the DNA is TGTGCCAGCAGCTTAGGAACGTCGGGCACTGAAGCTTTCTTT. The J gene is TRBJ1-1, the V gene TRBV13; D not certain. Trimming removed 0 bases from V and 4 bases from J, with 9 bases in between. CDR3 length: 14 residues. CDR1 is PRHDT and CDR2 is FYEKMQ in the germline V gene (reference sequence).

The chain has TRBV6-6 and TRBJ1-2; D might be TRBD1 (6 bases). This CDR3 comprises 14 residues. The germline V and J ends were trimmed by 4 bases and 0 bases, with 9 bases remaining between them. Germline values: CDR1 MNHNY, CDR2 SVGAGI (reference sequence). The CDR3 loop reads CASSLQGSNYGYTF. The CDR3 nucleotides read TGTGCCAGCAGTTTACAGGGTTCTAACTATGGCTACACCTTC.

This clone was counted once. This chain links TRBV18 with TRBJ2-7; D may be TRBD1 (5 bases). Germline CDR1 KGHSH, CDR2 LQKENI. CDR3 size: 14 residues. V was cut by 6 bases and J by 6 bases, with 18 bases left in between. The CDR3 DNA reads TGTGCCAGCTCCCCCTCTGGATGGGGCCTCGAGCAGTACTTC. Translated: CASSPSGWGLEQYF.